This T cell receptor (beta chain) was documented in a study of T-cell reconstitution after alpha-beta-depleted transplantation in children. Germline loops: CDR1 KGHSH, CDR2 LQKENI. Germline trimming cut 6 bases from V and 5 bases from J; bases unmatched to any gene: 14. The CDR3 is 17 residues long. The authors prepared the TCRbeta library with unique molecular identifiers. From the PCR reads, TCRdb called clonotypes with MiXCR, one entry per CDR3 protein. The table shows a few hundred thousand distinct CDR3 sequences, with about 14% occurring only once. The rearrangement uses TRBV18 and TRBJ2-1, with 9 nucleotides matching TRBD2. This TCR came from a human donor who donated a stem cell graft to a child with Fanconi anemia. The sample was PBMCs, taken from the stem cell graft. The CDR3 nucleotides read TGTGCCAGCTCCCCCATTAGCGGGGGCGGATCTGACAATGAGCAGTTCTTC. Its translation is CASSPISGGGSDNEQFF.